This TCR beta chain appears in the sequencing data of a study of Ad26.COV2.S vaccination and SARS-CoV-2 variants. Study results and limitations: Placebo recipients showed lower spike-specific TCR breadth than vaccinees.

As for treatment: around 19 received Ad26.COV2.S at low or high dose, single or two shots; a few received placebo; per-sample allocation not given. After the first vaccine or placebo injection, samples were drawn on day 63. Produced via immunoSEQ multiplex PCR; TCRdb's table is partial and in-frame only. Of 410,000 or so clones detected, about nine tenths appear once; the ten largest clones hold over 9%. Germline CDR1 is SGHTA and CDR2 is FQGNSA. The CDR3 loop spans 15 amino acids. The junction had 3 bases not matched to a gene; V was cut back by 3 bases and J by 0 bases. Points on this clone: Its target is not known.

The receptor's source is a person between 18 and 60 years old who received the Ad26.COV2.S COVID-19 vaccine or a placebo. The chain couples TRBV7-2 to TRBJ2-3; 7 nucleotides match TRBD2. The input for sequencing was peripheral blood, taken in a trial of Ad26.COV2.S vaccine versus placebo. CDR3 sequence (DNA): TGTGCCAGCAGCTTCACTAGCGTTAGCACAGATACGCAGTATTTT. It is translated as CASSFTSVSTDTQYF.